The 14 T cell receptor beta chains reported below all come from one sample, sequenced in a study of blood T cell repertoires in COVID-19 (dated by TCRdb to 2020 to 2021). Library preparation employed the immunoSEQ multiplex PCR assay. TCRdb stores this immuneACCESS table with in-frame sequences only. Part of the clones is absent; in the studies checked, under half of the shortfall reflects unresolved V genes, and no reason is known for the rest. For this sample the table gives about 68,000 clones, of which 80% to 90% were detected only once. The ten largest clones capture roughly 2.8% of the sample. Material: peripheral blood. The receptors shown here come from a man aged 45 to 65 with acute or convalescent COVID-19.

V is TRBV28 and J is TRBJ1-5; D uncertain. The V and J ends lost 6 bases and 1 base respectively, with 13 bases between them. The CDR3 runs to 15 residues. The germline V gene has CDR1 MDHEN and CDR2 SYDVKM. In DNA form, the CDR3 reads TGTGCCAGCAGGAGGGCGGACCTCAGCAATCAGCCCCAGCATTTT. Its translation: CASRRADLSNQPQHF.

This chain's CDR3 is CATSRGQVTDGYTF. In DNA form, the CDR3 reads TGTGCCACCAGCAGAGGACAGGTGACTGATGGCTACACCTTC. The chain links TRBV15 to TRBJ1-2, with D tentatively TRBD1 (6 bases). The germline CDR1 and CDR2 sequences are LNHNV and YYDKDF (reference sequence). Trimming removed 1 base from V and 6 bases from J, with 12 bases in between. The CDR3 is made up of 14 amino acids.

This clone was recorded once. This chain connects TRBV7-2 to TRBJ1-2; D might be TRBD1 (6 bases). The germline gives CDR1 SGHTA, CDR2 FQGNSA. CDR3 length: 14 residues. With 5 bases removed from V and 4 bases from J, the gap between germline ends came to 14 bases. The CDR3 sequence is CASSPITGSYGYTF. CDR3 sequence (DNA): TGTGCCAGCAGCCCTATTACAGGGAGCTATGGCTACACCTTC.

The gene calls are TRBV3-1 (or the pseudogene TRBV3-2) and TRBJ1-2; no reliable D call. The CDR3 covers 15 residues. Germline V gene data show CDR1 as LGHDT and CDR2 as YNNKEL (reference sequence). V was shortened by 0 bases and J by 4 bases, with 12 bases between the two germline ends. For the CDR3, the DNA is TGTGCCAGCAGCCAAGATATAGGAGCCCTCTATGGCTACACCTTC. Encoded protein: CASSQDIGALYGYTF.

The chain carries TRBV6-2 or TRBV6-3 and TRBJ2-7, with a weak D call TRBD2 (6 bases). Trimming cost V 5 bases and J 5 bases, with 16 bases left between them. Germline-derived CDR1 and CDR2 are MNHEY and SVGEGT. The CDR3 loop spans 14 amino acids. This chain's CDR3 is CASSPTGGGNEQYV. The CDR3 DNA reads TGTGCCAGCAGTCCCACCGGGGGAGGTAACGAGCAGTACGTC.

This clone was seen a few times. The CDR3 bases are TGTGCCAGCAGCCAGGCAGGGTACGGAAACACCATATATTTT. Translating gives CASSQAGYGNTIYF. This chain links TRBV3-1 (or the pseudogene TRBV3-2) with TRBJ1-3, with D tentatively TRBD1 (5 bases). This CDR3 is 14 amino acids long. Germline V gene data show CDR1 as LGHDT and CDR2 as YNNKEL (reference sequence). V was trimmed by 3 bases and J by 4 bases, leaving 10 bases between them.

This sequence joins TRBV3-1 (or the pseudogene TRBV3-2) and TRBJ2-1; 12 bases map to TRBD2. This CDR3 has 15 residues. Germline lookup yields CDR1 LGHDT and CDR2 YNNKEL (reference sequence). The V gene end was trimmed by 4 bases and the J gene end by 6 bases; junction bases not matched to a gene: 4. The CDR3 loop reads CASSPLAGGGNEQFF. The CDR3 nucleotides are TGTGCCAGCAGCCCGCTAGCGGGAGGGGGCAATGAGCAGTTCTTC.

This chain's CDR3 is CASSSTITGYAKRPQHF. As DNA, the CDR3 is TGTGCCAGCAGTTCCACTATTACAGGGTACGCCAAAAGGCCCCAGCATTTT. The gene calls are TRBV28 and TRBJ1-5, with a tentative D call TRBD1 (6 bases). Between the trimmed V and J ends, which lost 4 bases and 9 bases, there was a span of 25 bases. The CDR3 is 17 residues long. Germline lookup yields CDR1 MDHEN and CDR2 SYDVKM.

This sequence joins TRBV2 and TRBJ2-5; tentatively, D is TRBD2 (6 bases). Germline V lookup: CDR1 SNHLY, CDR2 FYNNEI. The CDR3 is 14 amino acids. The V gene lost 0 bases and the J gene lost 5 bases, with 10 bases spanning the gap. The DNA of the CDR3 is TGTGCCAGCAGTGAAGCGCTGGGAGGCGAGACCCAGTACTTC. Encoded protein: CASSEALGGETQYF.

The chain employs TRBV19 and TRBJ1-5; 9 bases map to TRBD1. V was clipped by 4 bases and J by 6 bases; unmatched bases: 4. The CDR3 consists of 14 residues. The germline V gene has CDR1 LNHDA and CDR2 SQIVND (reference sequence). The CDR3 protein is CASSTWTGVQPQHF. CDR3 sequence (DNA): TGTGCCAGTAGTACCTGGACAGGGGTTCAGCCCCAGCATTTT.

This chain connects TRBV2 to TRBJ1-2; TRBD1 might be the D (5 bases). V was trimmed by 6 bases and J by 8 bases, leaving 16 bases between them. The CDR3 loop spans 13 amino acids. Germline V lookup: CDR1 SNHLY, CDR2 FYNNEI. The CDR3 loop is CASRGGLSTGYTF. In DNA form, the CDR3 reads TGTGCCAGCAGGGGGGGACTCTCGACCGGCTACACCTTC.

The genes are TRBV3-1 (or the pseudogene TRBV3-2) and TRBJ2-7; perhaps TRBD1 as D (5 bases). From germline, CDR1 is LGHDT and CDR2 YNNKEL (reference sequence). The CDR3 runs to 15 residues. Trimming cost V 1 base and J 4 bases, with 14 bases left between them. As DNA, the CDR3 is TGTGCCAGCAGCCAAGCCCAGGGCCTTAGTTACGAGCAGTACTTC. Translated: CASSQAQGLSYEQYF.

The gene calls are TRBV7-9 and TRBJ2-3, with TRBD2 matching 11 bases. Germline trimming cut 0 bases from V and 0 bases from J; bases unmatched to any gene: 2. CDR1 is SEHNR and CDR2 is FQNEAQ in the germline V gene (reference sequence). The CDR3 runs to 17 residues. In nucleotides, the CDR3 is TGTGCCAGCAGCTTAGCTGGGACTAGCGGAAGCACAGATACGCAGTATTTT. Its protein is CASSLAGTSGSTDTQYF.

The V gene is TRBV21-1, the J gene TRBJ1-1; the listed D gene, TRBD1, was not tested against the DNA. TRBV21-1 is marked as a pseudogene. This CDR3 is built from 19 residues. CDR3 in amino acids: CASSKKGQDRRELNTEAFF. The DNA for the CDR3 is TGTGCCAGCAGCAAAAAGGGCCAGGACAGAAGAGAATTGAACACTGAAGCTTTCTTT.